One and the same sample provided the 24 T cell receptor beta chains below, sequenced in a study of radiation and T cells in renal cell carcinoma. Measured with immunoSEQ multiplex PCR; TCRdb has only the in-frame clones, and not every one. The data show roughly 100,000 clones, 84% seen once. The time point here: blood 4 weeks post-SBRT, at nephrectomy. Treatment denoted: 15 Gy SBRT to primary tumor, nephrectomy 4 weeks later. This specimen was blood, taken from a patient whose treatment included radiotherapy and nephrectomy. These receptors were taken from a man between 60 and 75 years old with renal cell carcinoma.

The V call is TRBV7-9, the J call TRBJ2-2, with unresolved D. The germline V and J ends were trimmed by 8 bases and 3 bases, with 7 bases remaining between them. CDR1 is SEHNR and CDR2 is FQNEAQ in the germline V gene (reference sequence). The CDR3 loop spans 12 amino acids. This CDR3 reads CASLRDTGELFF. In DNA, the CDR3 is TGTGCCAGCCTCCGGGACACCGGGGAGCTGTTTTTT.

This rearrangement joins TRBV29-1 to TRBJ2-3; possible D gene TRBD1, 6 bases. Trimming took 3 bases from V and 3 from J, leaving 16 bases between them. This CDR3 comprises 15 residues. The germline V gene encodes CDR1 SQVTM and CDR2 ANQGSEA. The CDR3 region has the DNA TGCAGCGTTGATTTTCTGGGGGCAGGGACAGATACGCAGTATTTT. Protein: CSVDFLGAGTDTQYF.

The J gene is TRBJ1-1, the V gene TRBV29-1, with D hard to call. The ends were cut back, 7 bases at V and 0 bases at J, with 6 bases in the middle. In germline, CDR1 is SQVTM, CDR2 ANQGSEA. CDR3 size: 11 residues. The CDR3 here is CSASVNTEAFF. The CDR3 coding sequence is TGCAGCGCCTCAGTGAACACTGAAGCTTTCTTT.

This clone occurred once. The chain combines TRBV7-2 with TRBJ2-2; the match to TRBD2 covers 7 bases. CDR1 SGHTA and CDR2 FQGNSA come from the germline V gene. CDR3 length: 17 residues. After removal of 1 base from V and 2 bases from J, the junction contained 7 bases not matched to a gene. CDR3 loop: CASSLDFAGVNTGELFF. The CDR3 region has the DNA TGTGCCAGCAGCTTAGATTTCGCGGGAGTTAACACCGGGGAGCTGTTTTTT.

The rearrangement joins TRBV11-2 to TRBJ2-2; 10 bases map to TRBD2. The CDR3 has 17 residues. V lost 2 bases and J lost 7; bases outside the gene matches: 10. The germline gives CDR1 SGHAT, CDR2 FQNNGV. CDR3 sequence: CASSLSSGRVKNGELFF. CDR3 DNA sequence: TGTGCCAGCAGCTTAAGCAGCGGGAGGGTGAAAAACGGGGAGCTGTTTTTT.

The CDR3 DNA reads as TGTGCCAGCAGCCGGGACTCGAACTACGAGCAGTACTTC. Translated, it gives CASSRDSNYEQYF. V gene TRBV28 combines with J gene TRBJ2-7, with D possibly being TRBD2 (6 bases). Germline assignment: CDR1 MDHEN and CDR2 SYDVKM. V lost 6 bases, J lost 3 bases, and 12 bases lay in between. The CDR3 loop spans 13 amino acids.

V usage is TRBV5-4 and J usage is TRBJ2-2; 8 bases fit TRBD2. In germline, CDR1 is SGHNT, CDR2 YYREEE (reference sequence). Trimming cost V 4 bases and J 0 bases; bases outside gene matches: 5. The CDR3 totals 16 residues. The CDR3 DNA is TGTGCCAGCAGCGTACCGGGACTAGCGAACACCGGGGAGCTGTTTTTT. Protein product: CASSVPGLANTGELFF.

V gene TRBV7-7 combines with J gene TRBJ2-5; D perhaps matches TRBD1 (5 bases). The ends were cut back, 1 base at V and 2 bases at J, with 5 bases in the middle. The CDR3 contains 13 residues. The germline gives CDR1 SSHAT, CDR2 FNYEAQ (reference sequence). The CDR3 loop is CASSLDRQETQYF. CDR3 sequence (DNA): TGTGCCAGCAGCTTAGACAGGCAAGAGACCCAGTACTTC.

The CDR3 region is CASSRTSGSTDTQYF. CDR3 nucleotides: TGTGCCAGCAGCCGGACTAGCGGAAGCACAGATACGCAGTATTTT. This chain links TRBV6-6 with TRBJ2-3; 10 bases line up with TRBD2. Germline V lookup: CDR1 MNHNY, CDR2 SVGAGI (reference sequence). V was clipped by 6 bases and J by 0 bases; unmatched bases: 3. This CDR3 is built from 15 residues.

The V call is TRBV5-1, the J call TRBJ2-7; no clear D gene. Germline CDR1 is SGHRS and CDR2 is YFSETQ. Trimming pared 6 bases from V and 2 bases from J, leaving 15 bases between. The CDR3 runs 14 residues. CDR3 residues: CASNLGNFAYEQYF. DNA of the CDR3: TGCGCCAGCAACCTGGGGAACTTTGCCTACGAGCAGTACTTC.

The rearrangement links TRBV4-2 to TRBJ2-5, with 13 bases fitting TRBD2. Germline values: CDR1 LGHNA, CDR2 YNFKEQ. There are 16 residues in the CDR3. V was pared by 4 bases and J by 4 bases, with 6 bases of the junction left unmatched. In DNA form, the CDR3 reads TGTGCCAGCAGCCCCCGACTAGCGGGAGGAGGAGAGACCCAGTACTTC. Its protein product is CASSPRLAGGGETQYF.

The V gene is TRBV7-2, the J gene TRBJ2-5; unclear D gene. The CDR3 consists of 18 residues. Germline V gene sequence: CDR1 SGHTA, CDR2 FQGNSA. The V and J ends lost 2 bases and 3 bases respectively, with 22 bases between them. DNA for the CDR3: TGTGCCAGCAGCTTAAACTTAGACCGCCCTAGGATGGAAGAGACCCAGTACTTC. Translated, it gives CASSLNLDRPRMEETQYF.

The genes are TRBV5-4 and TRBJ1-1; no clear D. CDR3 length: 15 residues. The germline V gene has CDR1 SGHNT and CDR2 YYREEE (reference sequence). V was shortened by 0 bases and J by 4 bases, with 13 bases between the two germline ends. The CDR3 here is CASSLDQRRGTEAFF. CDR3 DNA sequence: TGTGCCAGCAGCTTGGATCAGAGGCGGGGCACTGAAGCTTTCTTT.

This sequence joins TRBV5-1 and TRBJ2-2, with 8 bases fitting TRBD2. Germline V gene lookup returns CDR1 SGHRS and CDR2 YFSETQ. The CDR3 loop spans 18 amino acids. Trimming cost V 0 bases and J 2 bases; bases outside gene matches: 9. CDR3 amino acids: CASSLASAGTSNTGELFF. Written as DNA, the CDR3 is TGCGCCAGCAGCTTGGCATCAGCCGGGACTAGTAACACCGGGGAGCTGTTTTTT.

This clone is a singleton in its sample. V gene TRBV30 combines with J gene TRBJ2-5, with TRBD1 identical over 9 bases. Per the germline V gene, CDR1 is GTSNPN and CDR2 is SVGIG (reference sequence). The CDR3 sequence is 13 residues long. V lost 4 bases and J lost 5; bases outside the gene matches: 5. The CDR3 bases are TGTGCCTGGACGGGACAGGGCTTCGAGACCCAGTACTTC. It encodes CAWTGQGFETQYF.

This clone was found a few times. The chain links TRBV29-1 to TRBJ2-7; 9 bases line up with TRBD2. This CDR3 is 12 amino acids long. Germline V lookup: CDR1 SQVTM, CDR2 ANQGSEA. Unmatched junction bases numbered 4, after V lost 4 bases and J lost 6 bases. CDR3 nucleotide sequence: TGCAGCGTTGGTAGCGGGAGAGGCGAGCAGTACTTC. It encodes CSVGSGRGEQYF.

In nucleotides, the CDR3 is TGTGCCAGCAGTAGACAGACCCCAGGGATTTCCTACAATGAGCAGTTCTTC. The encoded protein is CASSRQTPGISYNEQFF. The chain is built from TRBV5-5 and TRBJ2-1, with D possibly TRBD1 on 5 matching bases. Germline V gene sequence: CDR1 SGHKS, CDR2 YYEKEE (reference sequence). Trimming removed 5 bases from V and 1 base from J, with 19 bases in between. The CDR3 is 17 residues long.

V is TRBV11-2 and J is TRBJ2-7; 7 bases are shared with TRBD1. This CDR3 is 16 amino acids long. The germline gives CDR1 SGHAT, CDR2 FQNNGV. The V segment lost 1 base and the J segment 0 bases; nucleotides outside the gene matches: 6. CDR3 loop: CASSLAVGTASYEQYF. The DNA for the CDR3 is TGTGCCAGCAGCTTAGCCGTCGGGACAGCCTCCTACGAGCAGTACTTC. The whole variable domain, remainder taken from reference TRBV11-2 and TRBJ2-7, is EAGVAQSPRYKIIEKRQSVAFWCNPISGHATLYWYQQILGQGPKLLIQFQNNGVVDDSQLPKDRFSAERLKGVDSTLKIQPAKLEDSAVYLCASSLAVGTASYEQYFGPGTRLTVT.

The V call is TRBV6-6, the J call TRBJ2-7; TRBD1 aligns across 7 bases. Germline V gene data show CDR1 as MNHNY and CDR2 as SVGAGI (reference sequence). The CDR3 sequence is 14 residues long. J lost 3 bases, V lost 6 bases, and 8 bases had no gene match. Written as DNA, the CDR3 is TGTGCCAGCAGCTACCCGGGACAGAGCTACGAGCAGTACTTC. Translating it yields CASSYPGQSYEQYF.

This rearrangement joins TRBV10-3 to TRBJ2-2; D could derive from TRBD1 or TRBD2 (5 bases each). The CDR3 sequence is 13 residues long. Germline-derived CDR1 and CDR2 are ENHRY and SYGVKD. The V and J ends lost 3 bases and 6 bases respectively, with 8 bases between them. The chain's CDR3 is CAISEGDPGELFF. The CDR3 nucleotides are TGTGCCATCAGTGAAGGGGACCCCGGGGAGCTGTTTTTT.

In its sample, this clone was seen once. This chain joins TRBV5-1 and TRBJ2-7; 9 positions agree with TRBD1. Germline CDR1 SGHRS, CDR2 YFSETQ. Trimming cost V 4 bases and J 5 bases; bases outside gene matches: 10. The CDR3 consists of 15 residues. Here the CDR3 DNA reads TGCGCCAGCAGCCCCGGGACAGGGTCTGTCAACGAGCAGTACTTC. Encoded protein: CASSPGTGSVNEQYF.

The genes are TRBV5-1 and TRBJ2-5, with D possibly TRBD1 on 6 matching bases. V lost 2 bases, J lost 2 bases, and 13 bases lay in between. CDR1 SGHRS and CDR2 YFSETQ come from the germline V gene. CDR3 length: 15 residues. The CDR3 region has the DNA TGCGCCAGCAGCTTCAATCACAGGGATCAAGAGACCCAGTACTTC. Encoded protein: CASSFNHRDQETQYF.

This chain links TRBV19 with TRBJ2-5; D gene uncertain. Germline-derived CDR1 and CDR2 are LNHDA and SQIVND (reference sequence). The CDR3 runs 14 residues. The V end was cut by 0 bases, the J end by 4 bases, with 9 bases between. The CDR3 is CASSIDISGETQYF. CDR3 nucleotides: TGTGCCAGTAGTATAGATATCTCGGGAGAGACCCAGTACTTC.

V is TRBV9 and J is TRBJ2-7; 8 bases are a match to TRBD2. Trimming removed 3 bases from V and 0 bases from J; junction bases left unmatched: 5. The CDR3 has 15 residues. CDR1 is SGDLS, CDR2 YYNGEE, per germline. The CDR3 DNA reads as TGTGCCAGCAGCGGCGGACTAGCTCGCTCCTACGAGCAGTACTTC. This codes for CASSGGLARSYEQYF.